Included here is one TCR beta chain sequence, with context. These data belong to a study of blood T cell repertoires in COVID-19. Sequencing was performed with immunoSEQ multiplex PCR; in TCRdb, only in-frame clones are kept and a portion is missing. The sample has 93,000 or so clones, nearly 85% seen once. This CDR3 spans 13 amino acids. Germline V lookup: CDR1 SEHNR, CDR2 FQNEAQ (reference sequence). V dropped 4 bases and J dropped 1 base, with 7 bases sitting between them. The receptor's source is a human donor in a cohort sampled during active or convalescent COVID-19. This chain uses TRBV7-9 with TRBJ1-1; D might be TRBD1 (6 bases). The source material was peripheral blood. The CDR3 is CASSSQGNTEAFF. CDR3 nucleotide sequence: TGTGCCAGCAGCTCACAGGGGAACACTGAAGCTTTCTTT.